What follows is one T cell receptor (beta chain) and its context. In the original workflow: Reference gene primers were amplified, and this amplification served to estimate nucleated cell counts. TCRdb's copy holds only in-frame clones and misses some; the assay was immunoSEQ multiplex PCR. The V and J calls and clone size were taken over from that table, and D and trimming were inferred from the DNA. The sample has more than 50,000 clones; roughly 88% are singletons. The CDR3 has 15 residues. Trimming removed 0 bases at V and 3 bases at J, with 11 bases between. In germline, CDR1 is PRHDT, CDR2 FYEKMQ (reference sequence). The data were obtained in a study of blood T cell repertoires in COVID-19. In the study overall: Samples of COVID-19 (acute and convalescent) were obtained from the United States, Italy and Spain. T cells, B-cell-depleted T cells, or PBMCs provided the cDNA or gDNA that served as material.

V and J are TRBV13 and TRBJ1-2, with D perhaps matching TRBD1 (5 bases). This TCR came from a human donor in a cohort sampled during active COVID-19. The specimen sequenced was peripheral blood. CDR3 sequence (DNA): TGTGCCAGCAGCTTAGGCGGCAGGGCCGACTATGGCTACACCTTC. Residues: CASSLGGRADYGYTF.